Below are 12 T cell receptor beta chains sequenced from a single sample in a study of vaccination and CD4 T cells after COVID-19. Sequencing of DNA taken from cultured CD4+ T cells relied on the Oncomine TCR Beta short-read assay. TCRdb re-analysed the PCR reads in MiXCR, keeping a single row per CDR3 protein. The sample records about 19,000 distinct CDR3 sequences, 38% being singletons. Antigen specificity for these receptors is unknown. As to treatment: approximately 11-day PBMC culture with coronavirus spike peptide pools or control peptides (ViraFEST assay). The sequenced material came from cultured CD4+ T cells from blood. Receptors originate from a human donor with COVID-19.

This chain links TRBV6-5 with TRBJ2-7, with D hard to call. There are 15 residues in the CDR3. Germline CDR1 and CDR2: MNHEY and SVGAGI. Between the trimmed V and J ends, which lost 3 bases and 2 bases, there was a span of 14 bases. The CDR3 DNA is TGTGCCAGCAGTTATTTTCCCAGCCTGGCCTACGAGCAGTACTTC. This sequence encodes CASSYFPSLAYEQYF.

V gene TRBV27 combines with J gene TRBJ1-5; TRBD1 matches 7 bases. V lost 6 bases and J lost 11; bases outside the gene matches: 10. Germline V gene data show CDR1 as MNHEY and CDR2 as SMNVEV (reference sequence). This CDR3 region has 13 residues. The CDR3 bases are TGTGCCAGCAGCGAGACAGGGACGACGTCCCAGCATTTT. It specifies CASSETGTTSQHF.

DNA for the CDR3: TGTGCCAGCAGGTCCTCCTACGAGCAGTACTTC. As protein: CASRSSYEQYF. V usage is TRBV6-1 and J usage is TRBJ2-7; D is ambiguous. The CDR3 runs to 11 residues. The ends were cut back, 6 bases at V and 0 bases at J, with 3 bases in the middle. Germline assignment: CDR1 MNHNS and CDR2 SASEGT.

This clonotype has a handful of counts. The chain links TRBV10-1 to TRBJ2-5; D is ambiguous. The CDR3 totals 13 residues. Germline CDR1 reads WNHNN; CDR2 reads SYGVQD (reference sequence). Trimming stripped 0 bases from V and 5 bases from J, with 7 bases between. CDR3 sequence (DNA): TGCGCCAGCAGTGAGTCTCGGTGGGAGACCCAGTACTTC. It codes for CASSESRWETQYF.

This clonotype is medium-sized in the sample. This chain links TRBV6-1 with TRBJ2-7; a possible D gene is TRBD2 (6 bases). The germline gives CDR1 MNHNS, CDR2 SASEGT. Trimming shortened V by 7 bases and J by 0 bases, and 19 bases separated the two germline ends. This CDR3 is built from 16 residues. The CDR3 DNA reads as TGTGCCAGCATCCCGCTGGAGGGGATAAGCTCCTACGAGCAGTACTTC. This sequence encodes CASIPLEGISSYEQYF.

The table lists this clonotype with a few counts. The CDR3 DNA reads TGTGCCAGCAGCTTATATGGGGCAGGGCCAACTGAAGCTTTCTTT. Amino acid sequence: CASSLYGAGPTEAFF. The genes are TRBV7-2 and TRBJ1-1; possibly TRBD1 for D (5 bases). Trimming cost V 2 bases and J 5 bases, with 15 bases left between them. The germline CDR1 and CDR2 sequences are SGHTA and FQGNSA. This CDR3 is built from 15 residues.

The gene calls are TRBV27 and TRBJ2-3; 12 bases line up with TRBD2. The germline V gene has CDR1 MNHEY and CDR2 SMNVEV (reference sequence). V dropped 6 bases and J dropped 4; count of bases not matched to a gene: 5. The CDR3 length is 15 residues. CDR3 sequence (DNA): TGTGCCAGCAGATTGACTAGCGGGGGTTCAGATACGCAGTATTTT. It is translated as CASRLTSGGSDTQYF.

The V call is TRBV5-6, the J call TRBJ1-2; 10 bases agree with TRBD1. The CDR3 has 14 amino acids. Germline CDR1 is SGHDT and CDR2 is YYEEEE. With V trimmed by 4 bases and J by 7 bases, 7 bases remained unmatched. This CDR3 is CASSTGQGKGGYTF. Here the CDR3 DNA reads TGTGCCAGCAGCACGGGACAGGGGAAGGGTGGCTACACCTTC.

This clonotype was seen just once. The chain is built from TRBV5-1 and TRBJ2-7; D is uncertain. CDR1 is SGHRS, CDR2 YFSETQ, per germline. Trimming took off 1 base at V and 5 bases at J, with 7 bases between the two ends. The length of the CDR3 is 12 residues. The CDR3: CASSLPTNEQYF. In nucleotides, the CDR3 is TGCGCCAGCAGCTTGCCCACTAACGAGCAGTACTTC.

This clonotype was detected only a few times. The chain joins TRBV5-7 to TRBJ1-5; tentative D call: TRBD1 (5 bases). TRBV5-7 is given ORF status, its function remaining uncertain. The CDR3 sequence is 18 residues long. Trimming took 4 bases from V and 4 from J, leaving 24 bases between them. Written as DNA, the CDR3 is TGTGCCAGCAGCCATAATTTGGGGACGGGGGGAATAAATCAGCCCCAGCATTTT. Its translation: CASSHNLGTGGINQPQHF.

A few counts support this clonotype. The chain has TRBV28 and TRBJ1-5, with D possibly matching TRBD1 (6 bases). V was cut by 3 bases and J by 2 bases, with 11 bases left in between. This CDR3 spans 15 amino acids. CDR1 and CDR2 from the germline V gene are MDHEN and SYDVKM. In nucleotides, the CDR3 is TGTGCCAGCAGTTTTGTATCAGGGGGCAATCAGCCCCAGCATTTT. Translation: CASSFVSGGNQPQHF.

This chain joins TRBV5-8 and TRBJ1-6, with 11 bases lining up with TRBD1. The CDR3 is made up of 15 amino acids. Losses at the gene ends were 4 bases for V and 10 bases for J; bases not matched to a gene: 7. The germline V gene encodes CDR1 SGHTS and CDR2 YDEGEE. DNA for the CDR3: TGTGCCAGCAGCCCCGGACAGGGGGCGAACTCACCCCTCCACTTT. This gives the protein CASSPGQGANSPLHF.